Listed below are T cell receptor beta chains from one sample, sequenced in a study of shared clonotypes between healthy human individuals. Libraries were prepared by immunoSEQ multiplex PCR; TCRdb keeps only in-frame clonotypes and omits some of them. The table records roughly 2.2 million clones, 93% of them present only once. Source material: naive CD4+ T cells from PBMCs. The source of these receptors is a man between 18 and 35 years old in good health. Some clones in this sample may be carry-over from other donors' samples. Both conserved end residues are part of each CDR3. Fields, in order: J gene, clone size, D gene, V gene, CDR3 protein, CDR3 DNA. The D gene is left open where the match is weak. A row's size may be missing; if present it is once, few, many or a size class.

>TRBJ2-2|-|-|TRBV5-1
CASSPVGVGARGTGELFF
TGCGCCAGCAGCCCCGTGGGTGTGGGCGCCAGGGGCACCGGGGAGCTGTTTTTT
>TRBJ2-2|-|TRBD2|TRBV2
CASSLSGIPGELFF
TGTGCCAGCAGTCTCAGCGGGATCCCAGGGGAGCTGTTTTTT
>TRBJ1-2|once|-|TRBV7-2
CASTTTQSGGYTF
TGTGCCAGCACCACCACCCAATCGGGGGGCTACACCTTC
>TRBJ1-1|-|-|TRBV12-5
CASFPPGGTEAFF
TGTGCTAGCTTCCCTCCGGGAGGGACTGAAGCTTTCTTT
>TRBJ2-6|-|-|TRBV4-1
CASSQGLWRANVLTF
TGCGCCAGCAGCCAGGGGCTTTGGCGGGCCAACGTCCTGACTTTC
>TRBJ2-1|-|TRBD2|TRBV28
CASSSKVTSGSSPEQFF
TGTGCCAGCAGTTCGAAGGTGACTAGCGGGAGTTCACCTGAGCAGTTCTTC
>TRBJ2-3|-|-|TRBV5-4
CASSLSAGADGDTQYF
TGTGCCAGCAGCTTATCCGCGGGCGCCGATGGAGATACGCAGTATTTT
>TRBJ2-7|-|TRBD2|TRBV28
CASSLSEWGGVHEQYF
TGTGCCAGCAGTTTATCCGAGTGGGGAGGGGTCCACGAGCAGTACTTC
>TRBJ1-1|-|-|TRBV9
CASSVGSRPLGAEAFF
TGTGCCAGCAGCGTAGGGTCAAGACCCCTCGGCGCTGAAGCTTTCTTT
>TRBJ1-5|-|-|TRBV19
CASSAAVQPQHF
TGTGCCAGTAGCGCCGCAGTTCAGCCCCAGCATTTT
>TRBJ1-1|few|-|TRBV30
CAWTDGVNTEAFF
TGTGCCTGGACAGACGGGGTAAACACTGAAGCTTTCTTT
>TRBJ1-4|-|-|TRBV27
CASNRATNEKLFF
TGTGCCAGCAACAGGGCCACTAATGAAAAACTGTTTTTT
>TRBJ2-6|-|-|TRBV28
CASRPNPGISGANVLTF
TGTGCCAGCAGACCAAATCCAGGGATCTCTGGGGCCAACGTCCTGACTTTC
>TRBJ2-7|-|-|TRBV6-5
CASSYSFPSAVYEQYF
TGTGCCAGCAGTTACTCTTTTCCTAGCGCGGTCTACGAGCAGTACTTC
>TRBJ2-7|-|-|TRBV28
CASRTPLGSSYEQYF
TGTGCCAGCAGAACGCCCTTAGGGAGCTCCTACGAGCAGTACTTC
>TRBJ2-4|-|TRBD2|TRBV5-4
CASSLAKAGLVGDIQYF
TGTGCCAGCAGCTTGGCAAAGGCGGGACTAGTTGGGGACATTCAGTACTTC
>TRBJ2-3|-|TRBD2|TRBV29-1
CSVESGGTDTQYF
TGCAGCGTTGAATCGGGAGGGACAGATACGCAGTATTTT
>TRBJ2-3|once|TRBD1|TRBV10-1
CASSDSDRADTQYF
TGCGCCAGCAGTGATTCGGACAGGGCAGATACGCAGTATTTT
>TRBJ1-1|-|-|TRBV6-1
CASRQGWNTEAFF
TGTGCCAGCAGACAGGGATGGAACACTGAAGCTTTCTTT
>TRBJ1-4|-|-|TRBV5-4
CASSPGPNEKLFF
TGTGCCAGCAGCCCCGGGCCTAATGAAAAACTGTTTTTT
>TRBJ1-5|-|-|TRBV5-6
CASSLRDSNQPQHF
TGTGCCAGCAGCTTGAGGGATAGCAATCAGCCCCAGCATTTT
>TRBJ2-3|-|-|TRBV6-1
CASSEGRRGTQYF
TGTGCCAGCAGTGAAGGTCGGAGGGGGACGCAGTATTTT
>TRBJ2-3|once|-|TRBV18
CASSRDGGPDTQYF
TGTGCCAGCTCCCGGGACGGGGGCCCAGATACGCAGTATTTT
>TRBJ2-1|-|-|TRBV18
CASSPMAVGNEQFF
TGTGCCAGCTCACCTATGGCGGTTGGGAATGAGCAGTTCTTC
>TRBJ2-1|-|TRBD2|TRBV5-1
CASSLEPGTSRNEQFF
TGCGCCAGCAGCTTGGAACCGGGGACTAGCAGGAATGAGCAGTTCTTC
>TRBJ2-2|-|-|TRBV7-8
CASSLAEGAGELFF
TGTGCCAGCAGCTTAGCGGAAGGGGCCGGGGAGCTGTTTTTT
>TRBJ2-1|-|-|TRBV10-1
CARMDGIYNEQFF
TGCGCCAGGATGGACGGAATCTACAATGAGCAGTTCTTC
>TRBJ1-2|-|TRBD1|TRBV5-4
CASSLDTTGVNTF
TGTGCCAGCAGCTTGGATACTACAGGGGTTAACACCTTC
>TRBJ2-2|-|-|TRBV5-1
CASSLPSAGQNTGELFF
TGCGCCAGCAGCTTGCCCAGTGCGGGCCAGAACACCGGGGAGCTGTTTTTT
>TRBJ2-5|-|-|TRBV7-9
CASSLVWAAVSTQYF
TGTGCCAGCAGCTTGGTTTGGGCAGCGGTCAGCACCCAGTACTTC
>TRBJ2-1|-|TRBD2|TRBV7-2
CASSARPGLAGKREQFF
TGTGCCAGCAGCGCGCGACCGGGACTAGCGGGAAAGCGGGAGCAGTTCTTC
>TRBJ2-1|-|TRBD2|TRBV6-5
CASSLGLADYNEQFF
TGTGCCAGCAGTTTGGGACTAGCGGATTACAATGAGCAGTTCTTC
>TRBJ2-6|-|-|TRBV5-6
CASSSVKLMDGVGLNVLTF
TGTGCCAGCAGCTCCGTCAAGTTGATGGACGGGGTGGGACTCAACGTCCTGACTTTC
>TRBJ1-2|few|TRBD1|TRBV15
CATSPLTGVGIGYTF
TGTGCCACGAGCCCGTTAACAGGGGTGGGCATTGGCTACACCTTC
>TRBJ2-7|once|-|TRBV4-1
CASSQGSEFSYEQYF
TGCGCCAGCAGCCAAGGTTCCGAGTTCTCCTACGAGCAGTACTTC
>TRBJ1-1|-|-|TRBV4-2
CASSPAGRKPMNTEAFF
TGTGCCAGCAGCCCCGCGGGCAGGAAACCTATGAACACTGAAGCTTTCTTT
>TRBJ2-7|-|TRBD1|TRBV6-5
CASSLSTGAKNEQYF
TGTGCCAGCAGTCTCTCGACAGGGGCAAAGAACGAGCAGTACTTC
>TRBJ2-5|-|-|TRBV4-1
CAADQETQYF
TGCGCCGCAGACCAAGAGACCCAGTACTTC
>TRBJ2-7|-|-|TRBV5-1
CASSLLQGPYEQYF
TGCGCCAGCAGCTTACTTCAGGGGCCCTACGAGCAGTACTTC
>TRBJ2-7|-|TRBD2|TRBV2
CASSAQPGGNYEQYF
TGTGCCAGCAGCGCCCAACCGGGAGGGAACTACGAGCAGTACTTC
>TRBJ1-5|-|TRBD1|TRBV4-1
CASSPADRDNQPQHF
TGCGCCAGCAGCCCCGCCGACAGGGACAATCAGCCCCAGCATTTT
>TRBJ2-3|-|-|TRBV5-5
CASSLVEGGGTDTQYF
TGTGCCAGCAGCCTCGTCGAGGGCGGCGGCACAGATACGCAGTATTTT
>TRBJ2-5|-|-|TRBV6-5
CASSYSTGVETQYF
TGTGCCAGCAGTTACTCGACCGGGGTGGAGACCCAGTACTTC
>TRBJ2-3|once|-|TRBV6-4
CASSDTWRDTQYF
TGTGCCAGCAGTGACACATGGCGGGATACGCAGTATTTT
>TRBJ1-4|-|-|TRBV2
CASRRFEGNEKLFF
TGTGCCAGCAGGAGGTTTGAGGGGAATGAAAAACTGTTTTTT
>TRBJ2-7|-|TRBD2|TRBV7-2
CASSLISGGRNF
TGTGCCAGCAGCTTAATATCGGGGGGGCGAAACTTC
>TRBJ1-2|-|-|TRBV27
CASTPEGRRNYGYTF
TGTGCCAGCACCCCCGAGGGCAGGAGAAACTATGGCTACACCTTC
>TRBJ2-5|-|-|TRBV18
CASSPRQETQYF
TGTGCCAGCTCACCACGACAAGAGACCCAGTACTTC
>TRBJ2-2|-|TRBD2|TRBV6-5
CASSLSGRASGELFF
TGTGCCAGCAGTCTTAGCGGGAGGGCGTCCGGGGAGCTGTTTTTT
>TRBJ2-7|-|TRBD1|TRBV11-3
CASRAGTGVHEQYF
TGTGCCAGCAGAGCCGGGACAGGGGTCCACGAGCAGTACTTC
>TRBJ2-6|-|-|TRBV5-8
CASSLAAQSSGANVLTF
TGTGCCAGCAGCTTGGCGGCACAGAGCTCTGGGGCCAACGTCCTGACTTTC
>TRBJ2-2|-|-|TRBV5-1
CASSLASDTRWTGELFF
TGCGCCAGCAGCTTGGCCAGTGACACGCGGTGGACCGGGGAGCTGTTTTTT
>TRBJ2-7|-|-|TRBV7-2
CASSLGPLVREQYF
TGTGCCAGCAGCTTAGGGCCCCTAGTTCGCGAGCAGTACTTC